Below, one T cell receptor (beta chain) is given with its context. What it binds is unknown. The sample comes from a study of siplizumab effects on memory and regulatory T cells. Study observations and caveats: Roughly 80-96% of proliferating clones (CD4+ or CD8+) could not be assigned a naive or memory phenotype. Researchers could map only a minor fraction of alloreactive clones to unstimulated subsets. Naive T cells looked more diverse than memory cells and looked like major alloresponse contributors.

Assays covered some 98,000 TCR templates per sample. Method: immunoSEQ multiplex PCR; TCRdb's copy keeps in-frame clones and lacks some. The table records about 100,000 clones, around 92% of them present only once. Per the germline V gene, CDR1 is SGHDN and CDR2 is FVKESK. This CDR3 contains 11 residues. V lost 4 bases and J lost 5, with 2 bases in between. Sequencing was done on a sample of CD4+ T cells sorted from blood. This rearrangement joins TRBV14 to TRBJ2-2; D gene unclear. The sequence was obtained from a human donor in good health. This chain's CDR3 is CASSRTGELFF. DNA of the CDR3: TGTGCCAGCAGCCGAACCGGGGAGCTGTTTTTT.